This T cell receptor (beta chain) was obtained from a study of neurological immune-mediated disorders. There are many counts of this clonotype. Its matching antigen is unknown. Overall study results and limits: CDR3 amino acid sequences found in expanded clones were never shared across subjects, suggesting private repertoires in all groups.

J was trimmed by 5 bases and V by 2 bases; bases with no gene match: 6. The CDR3 has 15 amino acids. The germline V gene encodes CDR1 DFQATT and CDR2 SNEGSKA (reference sequence). In Maryland, USA, blood bank volunteers were the healthy controls. The unsorted libraries were prepared from 2 million PBMCs (stored at -80 C). Over 200 million TCR-beta sequences from 15-18 subjects were obtained in each sequencing run. Each CDR3 protein is one row after TCRdb ran MiXCR on the 5' RACE reads. The table includes about 51,000 distinct CDR3 sequences, approximately 17% detected once. The receptor comes from a man in his 60s in good health. The specimen was PBMCs. The chain couples TRBV20-1 to TRBJ1-6; 7 bases fit TRBD1. CDR3 DNA sequence: TGCAGTGCTAGACCGGGACAGATAAATAATTCACCCCTCCACTTT. Translation: CSARPGQINNSPLHF.